A selection of T cell receptor beta chains follows, all from one sample in a study of beta chain features in type 1 diabetes. Libraries were prepared by immunoSEQ multiplex PCR; TCRdb keeps only in-frame clonotypes and omits some of them. The data hold 300,000 to 450,000 clones, with about 20% observed a single time. Sequencing was performed on naive CD4+ T cells from blood. These receptors were obtained from a woman in her late teens or twenties in good health. Both conserved end residues are part of each CDR3. D genes are given only for firm matches. Expanded clones get a size class; other rows say once, few or many, or leave the size out.

j_call: TRBJ1-4
clone_size: few
d_call: NA
v_call: TRBV6-5
cdr3_aa: CASSYTTAEKLFF
cdr3_nt: TGTGCCAGCAGTTACACGACAGCTGAAAAACTGTTTTTT

j_call: TRBJ1-1
clone_size: NA
d_call: NA
v_call: TRBV7-2
cdr3_aa: CASSLLGNGESTEAFF
cdr3_nt: TGTGCCAGCAGCTTATTAGGGAACGGGGAGAGCACTGAAGCTTTCTTT

j_call: TRBJ2-2
clone_size: NA
d_call: NA
v_call: TRBV30
cdr3_aa: CAWHQGFAGELFF
cdr3_nt: TGTGCCTGGCATCAGGGGTTTGCCGGGGAGCTGTTTTTT

j_call: TRBJ2-5
clone_size: NA
d_call: TRBD2
v_call: TRBV7-9
cdr3_aa: CASSPWKRGNEETQYF
cdr3_nt: TGTGCCAGCAGCCCCTGGAAGCGGGGGAACGAAGAGACCCAGTACTTC

j_call: TRBJ1-2
clone_size: few
d_call: TRBD1
v_call: TRBV7-2
cdr3_aa: CASSSDRGNGYTF
cdr3_nt: TGTGCCAGCAGCTCGGACAGGGGCAATGGCTACACCTTC

j_call: TRBJ2-1
clone_size: NA
d_call: TRBD1
v_call: TRBV18
cdr3_aa: CASSPPGQGAWEQFF
cdr3_nt: TGTGCCAGCTCACCACCGGGGCAGGGGGCCTGGGAGCAGTTCTTC

j_call: TRBJ2-3
clone_size: NA
d_call: TRBD2
v_call: TRBV5-1
cdr3_aa: CASSLGLAGSADTQYF
cdr3_nt: TGCGCCAGCAGCTTGGGCCTAGCGGGGAGCGCAGATACGCAGTATTTT

j_call: TRBJ1-1
clone_size: NA
d_call: NA
v_call: TRBV12-5
cdr3_aa: CASGLLENTEAFF
cdr3_nt: TGTGCTAGTGGTTTGTTAGAGAACACTGAAGCTTTCTTT

j_call: TRBJ2-5
clone_size: NA
d_call: TRBD1
v_call: TRBV29-1
cdr3_aa: CSVERAGGRKTQYF
cdr3_nt: TGCAGCGTTGAAAGGGCAGGGGGTCGAAAGACCCAGTACTTC

j_call: TRBJ1-1
clone_size: NA
d_call: NA
v_call: TRBV9
cdr3_aa: CASSVAGAGGNTEAFF
cdr3_nt: TGTGCCAGCAGCGTAGCTGGGGCAGGTGGAAATACTGAAGCTTTCTTT

j_call: TRBJ2-1
clone_size: NA
d_call: TRBD1
v_call: TRBV5-1
cdr3_aa: CASSRTGTGVGDEQFF
cdr3_nt: TGCGCCAGCAGCCGCACCGGGACAGGGGTCGGGGATGAGCAGTTCTTC

j_call: TRBJ2-7
clone_size: NA
d_call: TRBD1
v_call: TRBV2
cdr3_aa: CASSSGTGGYEQYF
cdr3_nt: TGTGCCAGTTCGAGTGGGACAGGGGGCTACGAGCAGTACTTC

j_call: TRBJ1-1
clone_size: few
d_call: NA
v_call: TRBV7-8
cdr3_aa: CASSLGSVGEAFF
cdr3_nt: TGTGCCAGCAGCTTAGGGAGTGTGGGTGAAGCTTTCTTT

j_call: TRBJ2-3
clone_size: few
d_call: TRBD1
v_call: TRBV14
cdr3_aa: CASSPPGQGIWGTDTQYF
cdr3_nt: TGTGCCAGCAGCCCCCCGGGACAGGGCATTTGGGGCACAGATACGCAGTATTTT

j_call: TRBJ2-2
clone_size: NA
d_call: NA
v_call: TRBV4-1
cdr3_aa: CASSQGKSLWAGGELFF
cdr3_nt: TGCGCCAGCAGCCAAGGAAAGAGTCTTTGGGCTGGCGGGGAGCTGTTTTTT

j_call: TRBJ2-2
clone_size: NA
d_call: NA
v_call: TRBV5-4
cdr3_aa: CASSRPGLQNTGELFF
cdr3_nt: TGTGCCAGCAGCCGTCCCGGACTTCAGAACACCGGGGAGCTGTTTTTT

j_call: TRBJ2-7
clone_size: NA
d_call: TRBD2
v_call: TRBV18
cdr3_aa: CASSPGLAGGYEQYF
cdr3_nt: TGTGCCAGCTCACCCGGCCTAGCGGGAGGCTACGAGCAGTACTTC

j_call: TRBJ2-5
clone_size: few
d_call: TRBD2
v_call: TRBV7-6
cdr3_aa: CASSSTSGKETQYF
cdr3_nt: TGTGCCAGCAGCTCGACTAGCGGAAAAGAGACCCAGTACTTC

j_call: TRBJ1-1
clone_size: few
d_call: TRBD1
v_call: TRBV9
cdr3_aa: CASSYYGQGDTEAFF
cdr3_nt: TGTGCCAGCAGCTATTATGGACAGGGGGACACTGAAGCTTTCTTT

j_call: TRBJ1-2
clone_size: NA
d_call: NA
v_call: TRBV11-2
cdr3_aa: CASSFGREKANYGYTF
cdr3_nt: TGTGCCAGCAGCTTTGGGAGGGAAAAAGCTAACTATGGCTACACCTTC

j_call: TRBJ2-5
clone_size: few
d_call: TRBD1
v_call: TRBV2
cdr3_aa: CASRGQGQETQYF
cdr3_nt: TGTGCCAGCAGGGGACAGGGCCAAGAGACCCAGTACTTC

j_call: TRBJ2-1
clone_size: NA
d_call: NA
v_call: TRBV21-1
cdr3_aa: CASGTLTSDTNEQFF
cdr3_nt: TGTGCCAGCGGAACGCTAACTAGCGACACAAATGAGCAGTTCTTC

j_call: TRBJ2-5
clone_size: NA
d_call: NA
v_call: TRBV7-9
cdr3_aa: CATRAREESRETQYF
cdr3_nt: TGTGCCACGCGGGCGAGGGAGGAGTCAAGGGAGACCCAGTACTTC

j_call: TRBJ2-5
clone_size: NA
d_call: NA
v_call: TRBV30
cdr3_aa: CAWTTQETQYF
cdr3_nt: TGTGCCTGGACGACTCAAGAGACCCAGTACTTC

j_call: TRBJ2-5
clone_size: few
d_call: NA
v_call: TRBV29-1
cdr3_aa: CSVEDGQGTKGQDPQYF
cdr3_nt: TGCAGCGTTGAAGATGGTCAAGGGACAAAGGGTCAGGATCCCCAGTACTTC

j_call: TRBJ2-3
clone_size: few
d_call: TRBD1
v_call: TRBV11-2
cdr3_aa: CASSSGQGRDTQYF
cdr3_nt: TGTGCCAGCAGCTCCGGACAGGGCAGAGATACGCAGTATTTT

j_call: TRBJ2-1
clone_size: NA
d_call: NA
v_call: TRBV9
cdr3_aa: CASSVGEVSSYNEQFF
cdr3_nt: TGTGCCAGCAGCGTAGGAGAGGTCAGCTCCTACAATGAGCAGTTCTTC

j_call: TRBJ2-7
clone_size: few
d_call: NA
v_call: TRBV7-2
cdr3_aa: CASRTLDYEQYF
cdr3_nt: TGTGCCAGCAGGACACTAGACTACGAGCAGTACTTC

j_call: TRBJ2-2
clone_size: NA
d_call: NA
v_call: TRBV6-5
cdr3_aa: CASSREVTGELFF
cdr3_nt: TGTGCCAGCAGCAGGGAGGTGACCGGGGAGCTGTTTTTT

j_call: TRBJ2-3
clone_size: few
d_call: NA
v_call: TRBV15
cdr3_aa: CATSNLRGISTDTQYF
cdr3_nt: TGTGCCACCAGCAACCTCCGAGGTATTAGCACAGATACGCAGTATTTT

j_call: TRBJ2-2
clone_size: few
d_call: NA
v_call: TRBV5-4
cdr3_aa: CASSLSMWPGDNTGELFF
cdr3_nt: TGTGCCAGCAGCCTTTCGATGTGGCCAGGGGATAACACCGGGGAGCTGTTTTTT

j_call: TRBJ2-3
clone_size: few
d_call: NA
v_call: TRBV6-1
cdr3_aa: CASGTPRNGDTQYF
cdr3_nt: TGTGCCAGCGGGACACCCCGGAATGGGGATACGCAGTATTTT

j_call: TRBJ2-7
clone_size: few
d_call: NA
v_call: TRBV5-4
cdr3_aa: CASSLAAQGFEQYF
cdr3_nt: TGTGCCAGCAGCCTCGCTGCACAGGGATTCGAGCAGTACTTC

j_call: TRBJ1-1
clone_size: NA
d_call: TRBD1
v_call: TRBV4-2
cdr3_aa: CASSPGGSNTEAFF
cdr3_nt: TGTGCCAGCAGCCCAGGGGGATCGAACACTGAAGCTTTCTTT

j_call: TRBJ2-1
clone_size: NA
d_call: TRBD2
v_call: TRBV29-1
cdr3_aa: CSVSAGVALFF
cdr3_nt: TGCAGCGTTAGCGCGGGGGTTGCTCTGTTCTTC

j_call: TRBJ2-3
clone_size: few
d_call: NA
v_call: TRBV7-2
cdr3_aa: CASSLSSADTQYF
cdr3_nt: TGTGCCAGCAGCTTATCTAGCGCAGATACGCAGTATTTT

j_call: TRBJ1-2
clone_size: NA
d_call: NA
v_call: TRBV6-6
cdr3_aa: CASSYSTGTREGYTF
cdr3_nt: TGTGCCAGCAGTTACTCCACCGGGACAAGAGAAGGCTACACCTTC

j_call: TRBJ2-5
clone_size: few
d_call: TRBD2
v_call: TRBV4-1
cdr3_aa: CASSQAGLAGGAETQYF
cdr3_nt: TGCGCCAGCAGCCAAGCGGGACTAGCGGGAGGGGCCGAGACCCAGTACTTC

j_call: TRBJ2-2
clone_size: NA
d_call: NA
v_call: TRBV9
cdr3_aa: CASSVGERSNTGELFF
cdr3_nt: TGTGCCAGCAGCGTTGGTGAGCGTTCGAACACCGGGGAGCTGTTTTTT

j_call: TRBJ2-1
clone_size: NA
d_call: TRBD2
v_call: TRBV4-2
cdr3_aa: CASSQALAGWSNEQFF
cdr3_nt: TGTGCCAGCAGCCAAGCACTAGCGGGATGGAGCAATGAGCAGTTCTTC

j_call: TRBJ1-1
clone_size: NA
d_call: NA
v_call: TRBV6-6
cdr3_aa: CASSPRQGGFRAEAFF
cdr3_nt: TGTGCCAGCAGTCCGAGGCAGGGTGGATTCAGGGCTGAAGCTTTCTTT

j_call: TRBJ1-6
clone_size: few
d_call: NA
v_call: TRBV30
cdr3_aa: CAWSMIDNSPLHF
cdr3_nt: TGTGCCTGGAGTATGATAGATAATTCACCCCTCCACTTT

j_call: TRBJ2-5
clone_size: NA
d_call: NA
v_call: TRBV7-6
cdr3_aa: CASSLGPQETQYF
cdr3_nt: TGTGCCAGCAGCTTAGGTCCTCAAGAGACCCAGTACTTC

j_call: TRBJ2-7
clone_size: few
d_call: NA
v_call: TRBV9
cdr3_aa: CASSVAPLDSWEQYF
cdr3_nt: TGTGCCAGCAGCGTAGCCCCCTTAGACAGTTGGGAGCAGTACTTC

j_call: TRBJ2-1
clone_size: NA
d_call: TRBD2
v_call: TRBV9
cdr3_aa: CASSVEGLAGGEQFF
cdr3_nt: TGTGCCAGCAGCGTAGAGGGACTAGCGGGAGGGGAGCAGTTCTTC

j_call: TRBJ2-7
clone_size: NA
d_call: TRBD2
v_call: TRBV6-5
cdr3_aa: CASSTGTSGLYEQYF
cdr3_nt: TGTGCCAGCAGCACGGGGACTAGCGGCCTCTACGAGCAGTACTTC

j_call: TRBJ1-5
clone_size: few
d_call: NA
v_call: TRBV7-9
cdr3_aa: CASSSTASEQHF
cdr3_nt: TGTGCCAGCAGCTCGACAGCCTCCGAGCAGCATTTT

j_call: TRBJ2-5
clone_size: few
d_call: TRBD2
v_call: TRBV29-1
cdr3_aa: CSGLAGFQETQYF
cdr3_nt: TGCAGCGGACTAGCGGGGTTCCAAGAGACCCAGTACTTC

j_call: TRBJ1-3
clone_size: NA
d_call: NA
v_call: TRBV6-6
cdr3_aa: CASATVGNTIYF
cdr3_nt: TGTGCCAGCGCGACAGTTGGAAACACCATATATTTT